This TCR beta chain was sequenced for a study of T cells in Graves' hyperthyroidism and ophthalmopathy. Trimming took 5 bases from V and 1 from J, leaving 12 bases between them. The CDR3 is 15 residues long. CDR1 MDHEN and CDR2 SYDVKM come from the germline V gene. RNA transcripts gave rise to amplified TCR beta CDR3 regions. First-round RT-PCR targeting the TCR CDR3 was performed with the HTBI primer set. TCRdb analysed the multiplex PCR reads with MiXCR anew, one entry per CDR3 protein. The table has 300,000 to 500,000 distinct CDR3 sequences, about 15% seen once. This clonotype was detected ten times or more.

This sequence originates from a woman aged 30 to 39 with Graves' hyperthyroidism. The chain is built from TRBV28 and TRBJ2-1, with a tentative D call TRBD1 (8 bases). The sample comprised blood. CDR3 DNA: TGTGCCAGCAGTAAACAGGGGGGGTCCTACAATGAGCAGTTCTTC. The encoded protein is CASSKQGGSYNEQFF. Supplemented by reference TRBV28 and TRBJ2-1, the full variable domain reads DVKVTQSSRYLVKRTGEKVFLECVQDMDHENMFWYRQDPGLGLRLIYFSYDVKMKEKGDIPEGYSVSREKKERFSLILESASTNQTSMYLCASSKQGGSYNEQFFGPGTRLTVL.